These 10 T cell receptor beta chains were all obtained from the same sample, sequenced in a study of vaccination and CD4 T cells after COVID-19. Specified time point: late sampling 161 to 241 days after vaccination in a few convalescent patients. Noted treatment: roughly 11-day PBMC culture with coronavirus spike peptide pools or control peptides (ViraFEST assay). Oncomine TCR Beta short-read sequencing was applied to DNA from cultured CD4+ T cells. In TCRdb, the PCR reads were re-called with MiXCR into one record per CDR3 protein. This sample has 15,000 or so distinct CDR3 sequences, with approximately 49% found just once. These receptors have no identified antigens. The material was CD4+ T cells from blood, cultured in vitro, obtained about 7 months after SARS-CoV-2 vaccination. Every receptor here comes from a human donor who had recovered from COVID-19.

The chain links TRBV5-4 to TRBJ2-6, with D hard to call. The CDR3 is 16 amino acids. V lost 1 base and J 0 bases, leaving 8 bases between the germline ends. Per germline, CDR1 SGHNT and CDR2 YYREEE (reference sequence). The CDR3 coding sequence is TGTGCCAGCAGCTTGTTAATCGGCTCTGGGGCCAACGTCCTGACTTTC. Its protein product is CASSLLIGSGANVLTF. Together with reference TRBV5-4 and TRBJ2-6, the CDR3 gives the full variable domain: ETGVTQSPTHLIKTRGQQVTLRCSSQSGHNTVSWYQQALGQGPQFIFQYYREEENGRGNFPPRFSGLQFPNYSSELNVNALELDDSALYLCASSLLIGSGANVLTFGAGSRLTVL.

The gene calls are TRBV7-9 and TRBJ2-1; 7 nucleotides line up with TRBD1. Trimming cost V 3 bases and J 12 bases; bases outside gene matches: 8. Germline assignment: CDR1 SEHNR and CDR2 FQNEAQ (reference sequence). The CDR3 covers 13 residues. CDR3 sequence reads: CASSLNRGQAQFF. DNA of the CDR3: TGTGCCAGCAGCTTGAATAGGGGGCAGGCGCAGTTCTTC. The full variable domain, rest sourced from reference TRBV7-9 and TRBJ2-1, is DTGVSQNPRHKITKRGQNVTFRCDPISEHNRLYWYRQTLGQGPEFLTYFQNEAQLEKSRLLSDRFSAERPKGSFSTLEIQRTEQGDSAMYLCASSLNRGQAQFFGPGTRLTVL.

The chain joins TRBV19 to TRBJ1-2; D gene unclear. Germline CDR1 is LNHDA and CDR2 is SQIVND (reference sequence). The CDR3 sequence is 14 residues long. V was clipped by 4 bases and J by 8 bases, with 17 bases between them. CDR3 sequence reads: CASSTGREAEGYTF. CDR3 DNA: TGTGCCAGTAGTACCGGGAGGGAGGCGGAGGGCTACACCTTC.

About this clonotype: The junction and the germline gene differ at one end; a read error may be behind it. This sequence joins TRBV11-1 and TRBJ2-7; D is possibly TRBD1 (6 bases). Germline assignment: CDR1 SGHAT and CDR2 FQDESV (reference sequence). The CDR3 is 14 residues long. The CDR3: CARSLWTQGPEQYF. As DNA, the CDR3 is TGTGCCAGAAGCTTATGGACCCAGGGGCCCGAGCAGTACTTC.

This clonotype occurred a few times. Here the CDR3 DNA reads TGTGCCAGCAGTTACCGCCGGGGACAGGGCTCACCCCTCCACTTT. This translates into CASSYRRGQGSPLHF. The chain employs TRBV6-5 and TRBJ1-6; TRBD1 matches 9 bases. V shed 2 bases, J shed 10 bases, and the junction held 6 bases outside the gene matches. This CDR3 region has 15 residues. CDR1 and CDR2 from the germline V gene are MNHEY and SVGAGI.

CDR3 in DNA: TGCAGTGCTAGGAAGGACAGCACCGGGGAGCTGTTTTTT. This translates into CSARKDSTGELFF. The chain has TRBV20-1 and TRBJ2-2; tentative D call: TRBD1 (6 bases). V lost 3 bases and J lost 4, with 9 bases in between. The CDR3 spans 13 residues. Germline V gives CDR1 DFQATT, CDR2 SNEGSKA (reference sequence).

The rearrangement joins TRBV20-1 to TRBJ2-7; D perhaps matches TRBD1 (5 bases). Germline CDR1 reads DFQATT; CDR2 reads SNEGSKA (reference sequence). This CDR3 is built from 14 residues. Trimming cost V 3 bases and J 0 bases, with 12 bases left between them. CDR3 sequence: CSARNPQGSYEQYF. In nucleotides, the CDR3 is TGCAGTGCTAGGAATCCCCAGGGCTCCTACGAGCAGTACTTC.

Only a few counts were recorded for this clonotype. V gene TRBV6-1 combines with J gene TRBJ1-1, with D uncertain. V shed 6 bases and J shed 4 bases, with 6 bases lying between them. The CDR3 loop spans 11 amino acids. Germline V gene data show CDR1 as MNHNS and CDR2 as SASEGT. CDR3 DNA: TGTGCCAGCAGAAAAGGCACTGAAGCTTTCTTT. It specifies CASRKGTEAFF.

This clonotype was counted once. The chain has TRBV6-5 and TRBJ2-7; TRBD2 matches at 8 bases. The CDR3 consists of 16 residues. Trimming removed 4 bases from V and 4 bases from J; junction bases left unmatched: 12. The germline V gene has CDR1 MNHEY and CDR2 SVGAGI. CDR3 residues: CASSSRGRAGEYEQYF. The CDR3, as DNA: TGTGCCAGCAGTTCCCGCGGGCGAGCGGGGGAGTACGAGCAGTACTTC.

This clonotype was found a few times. The CDR3 region has the DNA TGTGCCAGCAGTTTCGTCGGGCCCCCTTACGAGCAGTACTTC. This gives the protein CASSFVGPPYEQYF. The V call is TRBV27, the J call TRBJ2-7; no reliable D call. The CDR3 is made up of 14 amino acids. Germline CDR1 MNHEY, CDR2 SMNVEV (reference sequence). V was pared by 3 bases and J by 4 bases, with 13 bases between.